The 29 T cell receptor beta chains given below trace back to one sample, sequenced in a study of shared clonotypes between healthy human individuals. TCRdb keeps only in-frame clones here, not all; method: immunoSEQ multiplex PCR. The sample records about 520,000 clones, roughly 95% being singletons. Source material: naive CD4+ T cells sorted from blood. This sample's subset: CD45RA+ positively selected. The receptors here all came from a woman in her twenties or thirties in good health.

This sequence joins TRBV5-1 and TRBJ2-6; D may be TRBD1 or TRBD2 (5 bases each). V lost 6 bases and J lost 1, with 26 bases in between. The CDR3 is 20 residues long. Germline CDR1 reads SGHRS; CDR2 reads YFSETQ. In DNA, the CDR3 is TGCGCCAGCACCCCCGTTATGAGGGGCGTGGGCTCTTCTGGGGCCAACGTCCTGACTTTC. Translating it yields CASTPVMRGVGSSGANVLTF.

This CDR3 reads CASSEALGKPKNIQYF. The CDR3 nucleotides read TGTGCCAGCAGTGAAGCGCTCGGCAAACCCAAAAACATTCAGTACTTC. This rearrangement joins TRBV2 to TRBJ2-4; D remains unclear. This CDR3 is 16 amino acids long. V was pared by 0 bases and J by 2 bases, with 11 bases between. Germline V lookup: CDR1 SNHLY, CDR2 FYNNEI.

The chain employs TRBV7-2 and TRBJ2-1; D is unclear. Trimming took off 4 bases at V and 9 bases at J, with 16 bases between the two ends. CDR1 SGHTA and CDR2 FQGNSA come from the germline V gene. CDR3 size: 14 residues. CDR3 sequence: CASSSNNGLPEQFF. As DNA, the CDR3 is TGTGCCAGCAGCTCTAATAACGGGCTACCTGAGCAGTTCTTC.

V gene TRBV28 combines with J gene TRBJ2-2, with D unclear. This CDR3 contains 16 residues. Germline V gives CDR1 MDHEN, CDR2 SYDVKM. V was cut by 2 bases and J by 5 bases, with 15 bases left in between. CDR3 in DNA: TGTGCCAGCAGTTTACTAGACGGAGACGATACCGGGGAGCTGTTTTTT. The encoded protein is CASSLLDGDDTGELFF.

This chain connects TRBV7-2 to TRBJ2-7, with D possibly matching TRBD1 (6 bases). The V end was cut by 5 bases, the J end by 0 bases, with 14 bases between. The germline V gene has CDR1 SGHTA and CDR2 FQGNSA. The CDR3 covers 15 residues. The CDR3: CASSQRQVPSYEQYF. The CDR3 bases are TGTGCCAGCAGCCAAAGACAGGTTCCCTCCTACGAGCAGTACTTC. Supplemented by reference TRBV7-2 and TRBJ2-7, the full variable domain reads GAGVSQSPSNKVTEKGKDVELRCDPISGHTALYWYRQSLGQGLEFLIYFQGNSAPDKSGLPSDRFSAERTGGSVSTLTIQRTQQEDSAVYLCASSQRQVPSYEQYFGPGTRLTVT.

This sequence joins TRBV10-2 and TRBJ2-7; the D gene is possibly TRBD2 (6 bases). This CDR3 comprises 13 residues. V shed 8 bases and J shed 4 bases, with 15 bases lying between them. Germline CDR1 is WSHSY and CDR2 is SAAADI. In DNA, the CDR3 is TGCGCCAGCCGGGTGGGAGGCCCTTACGAGCAGTACTTC. The encoded protein is CASRVGGPYEQYF.

The chain carries TRBV19 and TRBJ2-3; weak D call: TRBD2 (5 bases). From germline, CDR1 is LNHDA and CDR2 SQIVND (reference sequence). The CDR3 length is 15 residues. V dropped 3 bases and J dropped 0 bases, with 10 bases sitting between them. The CDR3 loop reads CASSMSGMSTDTQYF. The CDR3 nucleotides read TGTGCCAGTAGTATGAGCGGAATGAGCACAGATACGCAGTATTTT.

As for this clone: The identical CDR3 is also encoded by other nucleotide sequences in the sample. The rearrangement joins TRBV4-1 to TRBJ1-2; D gene unclear. The CDR3 spans 15 residues. Germline-derived CDR1 and CDR2 are MGHRA and YSYEKL. Trimming took off 0 bases at V and 2 bases at J, with 10 bases between the two ends. CDR3 residues: CASSQEGRNNYGYTF. The CDR3 DNA follows: TGCGCCAGCAGCCAAGAAGGCAGGAACAACTATGGCTACACCTTC.

CDR3 residues: CASSREYGTDTQYF. CDR3 nucleotide sequence: TGTGCCAGCAGTCGGGAGTACGGCACAGATACGCAGTATTTT. V usage is TRBV6-4 and J usage is TRBJ2-3, with D possibly TRBD2 on 6 matching bases. Looked up from germline, CDR1 is MRHNA and CDR2 is SNTAGT. This CDR3 is 14 amino acids long. The V gene lost 5 bases and the J gene lost 1 base, with 10 bases spanning the gap.

The chain employs TRBV28 and TRBJ1-5, with 8 positions matching TRBD1. Germline CDR1 is MDHEN and CDR2 is SYDVKM. The CDR3 length is 18 residues. Unmatched junction bases numbered 15, after V lost 4 bases and J lost 4 bases. The CDR3 sequence: CASSSGTGGKGRNQPQHF. The CDR3, as DNA: TGTGCCAGCAGTTCTGGGACAGGCGGTAAGGGTCGGAATCAGCCCCAGCATTTT.

The V gene is TRBV19, the J gene TRBJ2-7; D is undetermined. The germline gives CDR1 LNHDA, CDR2 SQIVND (reference sequence). CDR3 size: 15 residues. V lost 1 base and J lost 3, with 13 bases in between. CDR3 sequence (DNA): TGTGCCAGTAGTATAGGGCCGGGTTCGGTCTACGAGCAGTACTTC. Protein product: CASSIGPGSVYEQYF.

The rearrangement links TRBV18 to TRBJ2-7; possibly TRBD2 for D (6 bases). The germline V gene encodes CDR1 KGHSH and CDR2 LQKENI. The CDR3 runs to 21 residues. V was shortened by 4 bases and J by 6 bases, with 37 bases between the two germline ends. The CDR3 nucleotides read TGTGCCAGCTCACGACCCCGCTGGTGGGAGACTAGGGATAACCTCATTGGCGAGCAGTACTTC. This translates into CASSRPRWWETRDNLIGEQYF.

The V call is TRBV5-4, the J call TRBJ2-3; 7 nucleotides match TRBD2. This CDR3 comprises 15 residues. V was pared by 4 bases and J by 2 bases, with 7 bases of the junction left unmatched. CDR1 is SGHNT, CDR2 YYREEE, per germline (reference sequence). The CDR3 loop reads CASSGRDYYTDTQYF. The CDR3 nucleotides read TGTGCCAGCAGCGGGCGGGACTACTACACAGATACGCAGTATTTT.

V usage is TRBV28 and J usage is TRBJ2-7; 10 nucleotides line up with TRBD1. The junction had 8 bases not matched to a gene; V was cut back by 6 bases and J by 3 bases. The CDR3 is made up of 15 amino acids. Germline CDR1 MDHEN, CDR2 SYDVKM. The CDR3 here is CASSLPGTGVYEQYF. Written as DNA, the CDR3 is TGTGCCAGCAGCCTCCCCGGGACAGGGGTCTACGAGCAGTACTTC.

The V and J genes are TRBV2 and TRBJ1-2; TRBD1 might be the D (6 bases). CDR1 SNHLY and CDR2 FYNNEI come from the germline V gene. This CDR3 spans 12 amino acids. V gave up 7 bases and J gave up 5 bases, with 11 bases separating them. The CDR3 region has the DNA TGTGCCAGCAAGGGACACGGGTATGGCTACACCTTC. This codes for CASKGHGYGYTF.

The chain recombines TRBV5-4 with TRBJ2-2; 8 bases align to TRBD2. CDR3 length: 15 residues. Trimming removed 4 bases from V and 4 bases from J; junction bases left unmatched: 6. Germline lookup yields CDR1 SGHNT and CDR2 YYREEE (reference sequence). This CDR3 reads CASSDRTSSTGELFF. The CDR3 DNA reads TGTGCCAGCAGCGATCGGACTAGCTCCACCGGGGAGCTGTTTTTT.

The chain combines TRBV5-1 with TRBJ2-1; no definite D call. CDR1 and CDR2 from the germline V gene are SGHRS and YFSETQ. CDR3 length: 15 amino acids. V shed 0 bases and J shed 0 bases, with 7 bases lying between them. The CDR3 DNA follows: TGCGCCAGCAGCTTGGCCCACAGCTCCTACAATGAGCAGTTCTTC. This gives the protein CASSLAHSSYNEQFF.

V gene TRBV9 combines with J gene TRBJ2-1; 8 positions match TRBD2. Germline V gene sequence: CDR1 SGDLS, CDR2 YYNGEE. The CDR3 length is 16 residues. The trim removed 7 bases at V and 7 bases at J, leaving 16 bases unmatched. Written as DNA, the CDR3 is TGTGCCAGCTCCGCCGGGGGGGGCTCCCGGTGGAATGAGCAGTTCTTC. Translation gives CASSAGGGSRWNEQFF.

The CDR3 bases are TGCGCCAGCAGCCAGCCTCTTCATCAGGGGACAGCCCCTGTCGAGCAGTACTTC. Protein sequence: CASSQPLHQGTAPVEQYF. The J gene is TRBJ2-7, the V gene TRBV4-1, with TRBD1 matching 7 bases. This CDR3 spans 18 amino acids. V was clipped by 3 bases and J by 6 bases; unmatched bases: 20. Germline CDR1 and CDR2: MGHRA and YSYEKL.

The J gene is TRBJ2-4, the V gene TRBV27; TRBD1 agrees at 7 bases. Germline lookup yields CDR1 MNHEY and CDR2 SMNVEV (reference sequence). The CDR3 has 14 residues. V was pared by 6 bases and J by 7 bases, with 9 bases of the junction left unmatched. CDR3 bases: TGTGCCAGCAGCAGTACAGGGGCCGGGAACATTCAGTACTTC. Its translation: CASSSTGAGNIQYF.

The rearrangement joins TRBV10-3 to TRBJ2-1; the D is unclear. The CDR3 is 14 amino acids. In germline, CDR1 is ENHRY, CDR2 SYGVKD. V lost 9 bases to trimming and J lost 1 base, with 13 bases between them. The CDR3 DNA reads TGTGCCATAAAAAGCGACCTTTCCTACAATGAGCAGTTCTTC. Translated, it gives CAIKSDLSYNEQFF.

The V and J genes are TRBV28 and TRBJ1-2; 8 nucleotides align to TRBD1. V shed 2 bases and J 13 bases; nucleotides not matched to a gene: 9. This CDR3 region has 13 residues. The germline V gene has CDR1 MDHEN and CDR2 SYDVKM. Here the CDR3 reads CASSLTAQGASTF. CDR3 in DNA: TGTGCCAGCAGTTTAACCGCCCAGGGGGCTTCCACCTTC.

The chain couples TRBV5-1 to TRBJ2-1; D might be TRBD1 (6 bases). Trimming took 1 base from V and 4 from J, leaving 15 bases between them. The V gene's germline CDR1 is SGHRS and CDR2 YFSETQ. The CDR3 consists of 16 residues. The CDR3 DNA sequence: TGCGCCAGCAGCTTGATGGTCGCAGGGGCGTACAATGAGCAGTTCTTC. As protein: CASSLMVAGAYNEQFF.

The table lists this clone with a count of one. The V gene is TRBV19, the J gene TRBJ1-2, with a weak D call TRBD1 (6 bases). The ends were cut back, 4 bases at V and 8 bases at J, with 14 bases in the middle. Looked up from germline, CDR1 is LNHDA and CDR2 is SQIVND (reference sequence). The CDR3 sequence is 13 residues long. The chain's CDR3 is CASSRDRLSGYTF. The CDR3 bases are TGTGCCAGTAGTAGAGACAGGCTTTCCGGCTACACCTTC.

Details on this clone: An end of the junction does not agree with germline; a read error may underlie this. The CDR3 sequence is CASSPRGDRNVKLFF. The CDR3 nucleotides read TGTGCCAGTAGTCCCCGGGGAGATCGAAATGTAAAACTGTTTTTT. The chain recombines TRBV19 with TRBJ1-4; no clear D. CDR1 is LNHDA, CDR2 SQIVND, per germline (reference sequence). The CDR3 is 15 amino acids.

V gene TRBV6-5 combines with J gene TRBJ2-3; TRBD2 agrees at 13 bases. The CDR3 is 15 residues long. Germline values: CDR1 MNHEY, CDR2 SVGAGI. The V segment lost 6 bases and the J segment 4 bases; nucleotides outside the gene matches: 4. CDR3 amino acids: CASSRLAGGADTQYF. The CDR3 DNA reads as TGTGCCAGCAGCCGACTAGCGGGAGGCGCAGATACGCAGTATTTT.

The rearrangement uses TRBV28 and TRBJ2-7; 8 nucleotides agree with TRBD2. The CDR3 totals 20 residues. Trimming removed 3 bases from V and 5 bases from J; junction bases left unmatched: 24. Germline CDR1 MDHEN, CDR2 SYDVKM. The chain's CDR3 is CASSLAGTFTPREGLDEQYF. CDR3 in DNA: TGTGCCAGCAGTTTGGCCGGGACTTTTACCCCCCGGGAGGGCCTTGACGAGCAGTACTTC.

This CDR3 is CAWNRREKLFF. The DNA for the CDR3 is TGTGCCTGGAACCGGAGGGAAAAACTGTTTTTT. V is TRBV30 and J is TRBJ1-4; no definite D call. Trimming took 4 bases from V and 8 from J, leaving 8 bases between them. The CDR3 covers 11 residues. CDR1 is GTSNPN, CDR2 SVGIG, per germline (reference sequence).

The chain joins TRBV19 to TRBJ1-4; 10 bases line up with TRBD1. V shed 3 bases, J shed 0 bases, and the junction held 13 bases outside the gene matches. There are 20 residues in the CDR3. Per germline, CDR1 LNHDA and CDR2 SQIVND (reference sequence). CDR3 nucleotide sequence: TGTGCCAGTAGTATCTTCTGGGGGACAGGGGAAATTACAACTAATGAAAAACTGTTTTTT. Amino acid sequence: CASSIFWGTGEITTNEKLFF.